This TCR beta chain came from a study of blood T cell repertoires in COVID-19. Study-wide background: COVID-19 samples, acute and convalescent, were from the United States, Italy and Spain. T cells, B-cell-depleted T cells, or PBMCs supplied cDNA or gDNA.

This CDR3 is 10 amino acids long. Authors' methods: Reference gene primer amplification in the assay estimated nucleated cell counts. Repertoires were generated with immunoSEQ multiplex PCR, while TCRdb's copy carries only in-frame clones and drops some. V, J and clone size are taken as reported in that table, and D and trimming were inferred from the DNA itself. The repertoire includes just under 350,000 clones, around 83% of them detected once, and approximately 3.1% sits in the top ten. This clone was picked up a small number of times. The sample taken for sequencing was peripheral blood. The receptor comes from a young man with active or convalescent COVID-19. This chain joins TRBV12-2 and TRBJ1-2. TRBV12-2 is assigned pseudogene status. CDR3 coding DNA: TGTGCAACTAGACCCGATGGCTACACCTTC. It codes for CATRPDGYTF.